This entry concerns a single T cell receptor beta chain. Its matching antigen is unknown. V lost 6 bases to trimming and J lost 3 bases; unmatched junction nucleotides: 6. This CDR3 spans 15 amino acids. In germline, CDR1 is MNHNY, CDR2 SVGAGI (reference sequence). The entirety of the isolated RNA underwent reverse transcription, so expressed TCRB transcripts were sequenced. Clones were sequenced by immunoSEQ multiplex PCR, and TCRdb holds only the in-frame ones, with some missing. The sample has more than 250,000 clones, around 20% seen once. The sample belongs to a study of beta chain features in type 1 diabetes. Study-level findings and limits: Type 1 diabetes patients showed a moderate but significant shortening of TCRB CDR3s in all four CD4+ subsets.

The sequence derives from a woman between 40 and 55 years old with type 1 diabetes. The sequenced material came from naive CD4+ T cells from blood. The V and J genes are TRBV6-6 and TRBJ2-1; 9 bases agree with TRBD1. CDR3 protein: CASSKDRGNYNEQFF. CDR3 bases: TGTGCCAGCAGCAAAGACAGGGGGAACTACAATGAGCAGTTCTTC.